This TCR beta chain came from a study of human CD8 memory T cell subsets (dated by TCRdb to 2018 to 2020). In the study overall: To assess clonal relationships, the TCRbeta repertoires of stem-like (TSTEM), progenitor exhausted-like (TPEX) and effector memory CD8+ T cell subsets were compared. TCRbeta repertoires were obtained from five to seven donors, each contributing TSTEM, TPEX and effector memory subsets.

Peripheral blood mononuclear cells were isolated from healthy donor buffy coats by density gradient separation. Negative magnetic separation using EasySep or MojoSort CD8+ T cell isolation kits was how the study enriched total CD8+ T cells. An RNeasy Mini Kit was used to extract total RNA from duplicate vials of 150,000 sorted CD8+ T cells per subset. PBMCs were used either fresh or after cryopreservation in fetal bovine serum containing around 10% DMSO. Fluorescence-activated cell sorting on a FACSAria III was used to sort the CD8+ T cell subsets to purity. The investigation overall reported the following: Chao1 estimates suggested greater repertoire diversity in TSTEM than in TPEX subsets, potentially reflecting a broader range of specificities. Similarly high normalized Shannon-Wiener diversity was shown by TSTEM and TPEX subsets, whereas comparatively lower diversity was seen in effector memory subsets. Clonotypes were shared with effector memory cells by both stem-like subsets, but only minimal overlap was found between TSTEM and TPEX repertoires, suggesting distinct antigen spectra. Only TCRbeta chains were sequenced, and the repertoire comparisons were based on roughly 6 donors and tested using paired t-tests with Bonferroni correction.

This clonotype was seen a few times. Its cognate antigen has yet to be identified. Within one base of it there is no much larger clone, and no base qualities were kept. A Human TCR Profiling Kit was used to prepare UMI-labeled 5' RACE TCRbeta libraries. Every TCRbeta library was prepared in parallel, with the same number of PCR cycles used for all of the libraries. For the original study's pipeline: The number of functional CDR3beta clonotypes in each TCRbeta library ranged from 3,000 to 18,000. MIGEC 1.2.9 handled UMI extraction and consensus assembly, with a minimum of three reads required per UMI. MiXCR 3.0.3 was used to extract in-frame CDR3beta repertoires. Diversity metrics were computed in VDJtools 1.2.1 after downsampling each sample to 42,000 randomly selected UMIs. For the top 3,000 clones of each sample pair, the repertoire overlap metrics D, R and F2 were calculated in VDJtools. TCRdb reprocessed the public reads (quality trimming at Q25 with fastp, clone calling with MiXCR) and kept in-frame beta chains. CDR3 protein sequences are deduplicated, and each keeps its most common genes and DNA. The V and J calls were determined by TCRdb, not by the authors. The sample includes some 7,400 distinct CDR3 sequences, with 3% to 4% observed a single time. Around a third of the sample is taken by the ten largest.

V loses 1 base at its end and J loses 8 bases; junction bases beyond the gene matches: 3. In the germline V gene, CDR1 corresponds to SGHVS and CDR2 to FNYEAQ. The CDR3 sequence holds 14 residues, the cysteine and phenylalanine included. The DNA shown is the 42-base CDR3, in frame from base 1. The sequence is built from TRBV7-6 and TRBJ2-1; the junction holds 9 bases that match TRBD1. This receptor was obtained from a human donor in good health. What was sequenced was CD8+ T cells from PBMCs. CDR3 region: CASSLGTGDDEQFF. In nucleotides, the sequence is TGTGCCAGCAGCTTAGGGACAGGGGATGATGAGCAGTTCTTC. Beyond the CDR3, the reference TRBV7-6 and TRBJ2-1 genes provide the residues; the full variable domain reads: GAGVSQSPRYKVTKRGQDVALRCDPISGHVSLYWYRQALGQGPEFLTYFNYEAQQDKSGLPNDRFSAERPEGSISTLTIQRTEQRDSAMYRCASSLGTGDDEQFFGPGTRLTVL.